The source of this TCR beta chain is a study of tumor and adjacent non-tumor tissue in lung cancer. Study at large: The patients, around 11 men and 5 women, were roughly 30 to 80 with stage I to III disease. Samples averaged about 3.8 million productive TCRbeta reads each. Broader study findings: Compared with tumor, normal lung showed significantly lower TCR diversity.

No cell sorting was done before RNA was extracted from the tissue. The normal lung tissue was taken more than 3 cm from the tumor edge. With respect to this clonotype: Its specificity is unknown. The CDR3 carries no conserved terminal phenylalanine or tryptophan, so it likely arises from a read error.

A modified ARM-PCR protocol with three rounds of nested PCR amplified TCRbeta. Each CDR3 protein is one row after TCRdb ran MiXCR on the multiplex PCR reads. Among more than 60,000 distinct CDR3 sequences listed, around 80% were seen once. The CDR3 spans 13 residues. In germline, CDR1 is SQVTM, CDR2 ANQGSEA. This clonotype was obtained from a man between 60 and 75 years old with non-small cell lung cancer. Input material: distant non-tumor lung tissue. The V and J genes are TRBV29-1 and TRBJ2-1; TRBD2 might be the D (5 bases). CDR3 loop: CSAGIWDYNEQFL. For the CDR3, the DNA is TGTAGCGCTGGAATATGGGACTACAATGAGCAGTTCCTC.